The entry that follows covers one T cell receptor (beta chain) sequence. This sample was included in a study of CD8 T cells in Susac syndrome. Germline CDR1 is DFQATT and CDR2 is SNEGSKA (reference sequence). CDR3 size: 12 residues. V lost 8 bases to trimming and J lost 8 bases; unmatched junction nucleotides: 6. TEMRA cells were enriched by FACS, while CD8+ and CD4+ T cells were obtained through a negative isolation that was performed magnetically. An input of 0.5 to 1 ug of RNA was subjected to reverse transcription using random hexamers. immunoSEQ multiplex PCR amplified TCR beta CDR3 across 54 Vbeta, 13 Jbeta. Each CDR3 protein gets one entry after TCRdb re-called the immunoSEQ multiplex PCR reads with MiXCR. Among roughly 130,000 distinct CDR3 sequences, roughly 95% were seen once, and the ten largest hold over 0.1%.

This clonotype originated in a human donor with multiple sclerosis. The sequencing input was CD4+ T cells from PBMCs. The chain is built from TRBV20-1 and TRBJ1-4; 9 bases match TRBD1. Here the CDR3 reads CSMDRGGEKLFF. In nucleotides, the CDR3 is TGCAGTATGGACAGGGGAGGGGAAAAACTGTTTTTT.